This T cell receptor beta chain was found in a study of technical replicates of blood from a handful of donors. Germline CDR1 reads SQVTM; CDR2 reads ANQGSEA. The CDR3 is made up of 16 amino acids. V gave up 5 bases and J gave up 5 bases; unmatched junction bases: 15. Libraries were prepared by immunoSEQ multiplex PCR; TCRdb keeps only in-frame clonotypes and omits some of them. The sample yields about 14,000 clones, approximately 81% seen once. This TCR was sampled from a human donor in good health. The chain recombines TRBV29-1 with TRBJ2-7, with 10 bases aligning to TRBD2. Sequenced: PBMCs. The CDR3 spells CSVYGLTSGNGDEQYF. For the CDR3, the DNA is TGCAGCGTTTATGGCCTCACTAGCGGGAACGGGGACGAGCAGTACTTC.